The clone carrying this TCR beta chain has ten or more counts. What it binds is unknown. This sample is part of a study of glioma-infiltrating T cells. The study's findings and limits: Non-neoplastic patients had below-expected tissue-blood divergence, while all gliomas exceeded expectation.

Amplification of TCR alpha and beta CDR3 regions from RNA used iRepertoire nested multiplex PCR. Input was about 100-450 ng of tissue mRNA or PBMC total RNA. One entry per CDR3 protein results from TCRdb running MiXCR on the multiplex PCR reads. The sample carries 110,000 or so distinct CDR3 sequences, 25% recorded once. V was cut by 9 bases and J by 6 bases, with 15 bases left in between. The germline gives CDR1 MDHEN, CDR2 SYDVKM. The CDR3 runs 13 residues. The V and J genes are TRBV28 and TRBJ2-4, with D maybe TRBD2 (5 bases). The material sequenced was glioma tissue, nonneoplastic brain tissue, or PBMCs (not recorded which). This sequence originates from a human donor with low-grade glioma or glioblastoma, undergoing nonglioma brain surgery, or in good health (not recorded which). The CDR3 bases are TGTGCCAGTAGAACGCTAGCCGTAAACATTCAGTACTTC. Translated, it gives CASRTLAVNIQYF.